The entry below describes one TCR beta chain. Antigen: not known. The sample comes from a study of cytomegalovirus exposure and HLA in healthy donors. Study observations and caveats: Earlier analysis looked at TCR beta V segments, and most were productive about 90% or about 30% of the time.

Germline V gene data show CDR1 as SGHAT and CDR2 as FQNNGV. CDR3 size: 16 residues. The J segment lost 4 bases and the V segment lost 4 bases, leaving 7 bases of the junction unmatched. The PCR had 60 Vbeta and 13 Jbeta primers. Clones were sequenced by immunoSEQ multiplex PCR, and TCRdb holds only the in-frame ones, with some missing. The repertoire shows around 100,000 clones; the top ten hold about 3.2%. This sequence joins TRBV11-2 and TRBJ1-2, with 12 bases matching TRBD1. The receptor's source is a man in his forties in good health and CMV-seronegative. The source material was PBMCs. Written as DNA, the CDR3 is TGTGCCAGCAGCTCATCGGGACAGGGGGCGAGCTATGGCTACACCTTC. Its protein is CASSSSGQGASYGYTF.